A selection of T cell receptor beta chains follows, all from one sample in a study of blood T cell repertoires in COVID-19. Method: immunoSEQ multiplex PCR; TCRdb's copy keeps in-frame clones and lacks some. The sample contains a few hundred thousand clones, about 90% of which appear only once. Sequencing input: peripheral blood. These receptors were collected from a woman between 50 and 59 years old who had recovered from COVID-19. CDR3s include the opening cysteine and the closing phenylalanine or tryptophan. The order of the fields is CDR3 protein, CDR3 DNA, D gene, clone size, V gene, J gene. D genes are given only for firm matches. Size is stated for part of the rows, as once, few or many counts, or as a class when the clone is expanded.

CDR3aa: CASSLGGGRMYEQYF; CDR3nt: TGTGCCAGCAGCTTGGGCGGAGGGAGGATGTACGAGCAGTACTTC; d_gene: .; abundance: .; v_gene: TRBV5-4; j_gene: TRBJ2-7
CDR3aa: CASSQNWLAGYTDTQYF; CDR3nt: TGCGCCAGCAGCCAAAATTGGCTGGCGGGCTACACAGATACGCAGTATTTT; d_gene: .; abundance: .; v_gene: TRBV4-3; j_gene: TRBJ2-3
CDR3aa: CASSYRGSQRPDTQYF; CDR3nt: TGTGCCAGCAGTTACAGGGGGTCCCAACGGCCAGATACGCAGTATTTT; d_gene: .; abundance: .; v_gene: TRBV6-5; j_gene: TRBJ2-3
CDR3aa: CASRTGTSTYEQYF; CDR3nt: TGCGCCAGCAGGACCGGGACTTCTACCTACGAGCAGTACTTC; d_gene: .; abundance: .; v_gene: TRBV5-1; j_gene: TRBJ2-7
CDR3aa: CASSQSRDNEQFF; CDR3nt: TGTGCCAGCAGCCAAAGCCGTGACAATGAGCAGTTCTTC; d_gene: .; abundance: once; v_gene: TRBV3-1/TRBV3-2; j_gene: TRBJ2-1
CDR3aa: CASSPRDRGRNTEAFF; CDR3nt: TGTGCCAGCTCACCACGGGACAGGGGAAGGAACACTGAAGCTTTCTTT; d_gene: TRBD1; abundance: .; v_gene: TRBV18; j_gene: TRBJ1-1
CDR3aa: CASRQGRQDSPLHF; CDR3nt: TGTGCCAGCCGACAGGGGCGCCAAGATTCACCCCTCCACTTT; d_gene: TRBD1; abundance: once; v_gene: TRBV18; j_gene: TRBJ1-6
CDR3aa: CASSSTGLTPRDIQYF; CDR3nt: TGTGCCAGCAGTTCCACAGGTCTCACCCCCCGGGACATTCAGTACTTC; d_gene: .; abundance: .; v_gene: TRBV28; j_gene: TRBJ2-4
CDR3aa: CASRRGTDTQYF; CDR3nt: TGTGCCTCCCGACGGGGCACAGATACGCAGTATTTT; d_gene: .; abundance: .; v_gene: TRBV6-5; j_gene: TRBJ2-3
CDR3aa: CASSPPGTGTYGYTF; CDR3nt: TGTGCCAGCAGCCCCCCCGGGACAGGTACCTATGGCTACACCTTC; d_gene: TRBD1; abundance: .; v_gene: TRBV7-9; j_gene: TRBJ1-2
CDR3aa: CASSVSGAGEKLFF; CDR3nt: TGTGCCAGCAGTGTGTCAGGGGCCGGTGAAAAACTGTTTTTT; d_gene: .; abundance: .; v_gene: TRBV25-1; j_gene: TRBJ1-4
CDR3aa: CASSQDPRGLSTDTQYF; CDR3nt: TGCGCCAGCAGCCAAGATCCGCGGGGGCTTAGCACAGATACGCAGTATTTT; d_gene: .; abundance: .; v_gene: TRBV4-3; j_gene: TRBJ2-3
CDR3aa: CASSDPGTGEYGYTF; CDR3nt: TGTGCCAGCAGCGATCCGGGGACAGGGGAGTATGGCTACACCTTC; d_gene: TRBD1; abundance: .; v_gene: TRBV28; j_gene: TRBJ1-2
CDR3aa: CASSEQGSISPQHF; CDR3nt: TGTGCCAGCAGTGAACAGGGATCCATATCGCCCCAGCATTTT; d_gene: .; abundance: .; v_gene: TRBV27; j_gene: TRBJ1-5